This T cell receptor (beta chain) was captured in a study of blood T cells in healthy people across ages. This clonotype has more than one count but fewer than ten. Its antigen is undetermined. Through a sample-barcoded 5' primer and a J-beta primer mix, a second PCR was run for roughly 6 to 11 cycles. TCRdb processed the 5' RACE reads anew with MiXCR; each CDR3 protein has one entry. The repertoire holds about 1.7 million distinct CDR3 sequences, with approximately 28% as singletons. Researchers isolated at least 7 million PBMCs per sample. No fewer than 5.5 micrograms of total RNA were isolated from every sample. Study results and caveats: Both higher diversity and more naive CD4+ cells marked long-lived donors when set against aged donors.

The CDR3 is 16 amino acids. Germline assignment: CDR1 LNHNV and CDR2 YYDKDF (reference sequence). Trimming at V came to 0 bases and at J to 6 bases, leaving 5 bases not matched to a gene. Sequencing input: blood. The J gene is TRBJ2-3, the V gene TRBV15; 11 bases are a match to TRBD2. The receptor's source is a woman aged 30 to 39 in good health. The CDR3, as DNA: TGTGCCACCAGCAGAGATTTAGCGGGAGGGCTGGATACGCAGTATTTT. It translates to CATSRDLAGGLDTQYF.